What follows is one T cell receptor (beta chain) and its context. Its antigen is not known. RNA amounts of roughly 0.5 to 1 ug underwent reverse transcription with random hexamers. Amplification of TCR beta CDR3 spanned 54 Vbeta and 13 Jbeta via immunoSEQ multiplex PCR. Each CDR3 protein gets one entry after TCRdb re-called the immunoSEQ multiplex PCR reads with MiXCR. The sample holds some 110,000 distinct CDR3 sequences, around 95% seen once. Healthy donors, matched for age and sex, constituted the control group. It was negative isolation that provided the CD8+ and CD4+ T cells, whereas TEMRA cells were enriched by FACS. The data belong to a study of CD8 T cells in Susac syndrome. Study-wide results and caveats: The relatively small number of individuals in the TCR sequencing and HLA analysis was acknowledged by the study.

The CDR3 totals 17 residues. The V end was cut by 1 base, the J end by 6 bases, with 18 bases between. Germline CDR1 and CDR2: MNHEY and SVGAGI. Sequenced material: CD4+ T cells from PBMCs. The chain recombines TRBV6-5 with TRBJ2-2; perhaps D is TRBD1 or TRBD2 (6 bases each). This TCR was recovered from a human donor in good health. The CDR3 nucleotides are TGTGCCAGCAGTTACTATCGGGGGCCGAATAATCCCGGGGAGCTGTTTTTT. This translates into CASSYYRGPNNPGELFF.